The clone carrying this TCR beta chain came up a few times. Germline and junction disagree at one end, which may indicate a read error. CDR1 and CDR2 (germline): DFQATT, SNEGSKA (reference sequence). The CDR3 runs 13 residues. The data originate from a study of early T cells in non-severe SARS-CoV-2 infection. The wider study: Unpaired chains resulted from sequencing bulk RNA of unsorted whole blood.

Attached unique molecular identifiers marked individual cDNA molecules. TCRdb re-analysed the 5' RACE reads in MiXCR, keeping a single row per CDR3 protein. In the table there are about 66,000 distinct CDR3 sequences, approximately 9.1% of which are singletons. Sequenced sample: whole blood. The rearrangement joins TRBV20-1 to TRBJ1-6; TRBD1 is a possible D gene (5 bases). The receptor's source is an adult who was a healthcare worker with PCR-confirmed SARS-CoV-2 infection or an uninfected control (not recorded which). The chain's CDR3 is CSARGRVDSPLHF. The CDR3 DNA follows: TGCAGTGCCAGAGGCAGGGTCGATTCACCCCTCCACTTT.